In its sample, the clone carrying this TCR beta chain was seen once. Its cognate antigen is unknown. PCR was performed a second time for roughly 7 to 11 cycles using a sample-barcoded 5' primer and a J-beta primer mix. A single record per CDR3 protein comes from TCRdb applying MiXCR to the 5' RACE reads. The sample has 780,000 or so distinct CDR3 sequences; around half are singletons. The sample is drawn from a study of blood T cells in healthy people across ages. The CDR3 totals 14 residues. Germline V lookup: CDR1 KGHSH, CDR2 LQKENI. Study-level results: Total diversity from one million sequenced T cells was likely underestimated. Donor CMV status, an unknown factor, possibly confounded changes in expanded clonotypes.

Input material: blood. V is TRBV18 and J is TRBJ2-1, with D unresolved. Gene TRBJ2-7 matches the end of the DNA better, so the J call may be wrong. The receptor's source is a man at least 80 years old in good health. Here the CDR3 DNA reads TGTGCCAGCTCACCCCCCTATGGTTACAATGAGCAGTACTTC. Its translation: CASSPPYGYNEQYF.